This T cell receptor beta chain was profiled in a study of blood T cell repertoires in COVID-19. Sequencing used immunoSEQ multiplex PCR; TCRdb keeps in-frame clones, though not all of them. Among about 180,000 clones listed, around 85% were seen once. This CDR3 spans 14 amino acids. Trimming shortened V by 5 bases and J by 0 bases, and 7 bases separated the two germline ends. Germline assignment: CDR1 KGHDR and CDR2 SFDVKD. This rearrangement joins TRBV24-1 to TRBJ1-3, with D hard to call. The receptor's source is an elderly woman with acute or convalescent COVID-19. The sequenced sample consisted of peripheral blood. The DNA for the CDR3 is TGTGCCACCAGTGTTTGGAGCTCTGGAAACACCATATATTTT. Protein: CATSVWSSGNTIYF.